Sequencing of this T cell receptor beta chain was carried out in a study of response to subunit inactivated influenza vaccine. TCRdb reprocessed the RT-PCR reads with MiXCR, giving one entry per CDR3 protein. The sample has hundreds of thousands of distinct CDR3 sequences, about 15% seen once. CDR1 is DFQATT, CDR2 SNEGSKA, per germline (reference sequence). The CDR3 covers 16 residues. V was cut by 0 bases and J by 10 bases, with 19 bases left in between. V and J are TRBV20-1 and TRBJ1-6; D may be TRBD1 (5 bases). The specimen was PBMCs from blood, collected approximately 15 days before vaccination. The sequence was collected from a man in his fifties who received an inactivated influenza vaccine. In DNA, the CDR3 is TGCAGTGCTAGAGAGAAAACGGGTACAGGAGGGTCACCCCTCCACTTT. As protein: CSAREKTGTGGSPLHF.